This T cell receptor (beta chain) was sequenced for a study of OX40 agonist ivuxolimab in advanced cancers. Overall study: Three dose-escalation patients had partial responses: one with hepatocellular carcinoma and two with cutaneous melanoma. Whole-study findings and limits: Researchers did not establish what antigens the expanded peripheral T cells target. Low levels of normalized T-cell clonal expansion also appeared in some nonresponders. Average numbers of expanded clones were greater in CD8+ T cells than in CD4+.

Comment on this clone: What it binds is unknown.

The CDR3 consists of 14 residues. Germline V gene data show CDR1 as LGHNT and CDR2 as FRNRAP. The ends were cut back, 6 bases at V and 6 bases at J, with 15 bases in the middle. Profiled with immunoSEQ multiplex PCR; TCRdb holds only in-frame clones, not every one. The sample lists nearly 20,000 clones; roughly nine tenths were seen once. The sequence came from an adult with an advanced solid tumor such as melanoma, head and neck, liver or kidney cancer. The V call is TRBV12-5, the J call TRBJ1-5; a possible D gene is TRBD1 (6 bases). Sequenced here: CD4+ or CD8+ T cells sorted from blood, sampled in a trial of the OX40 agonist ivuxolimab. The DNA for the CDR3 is TGTGCTAGTGGCTTACAGGGTAGAGGTCAGCCCCAGCATTTT. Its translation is CASGLQGRGQPQHF.